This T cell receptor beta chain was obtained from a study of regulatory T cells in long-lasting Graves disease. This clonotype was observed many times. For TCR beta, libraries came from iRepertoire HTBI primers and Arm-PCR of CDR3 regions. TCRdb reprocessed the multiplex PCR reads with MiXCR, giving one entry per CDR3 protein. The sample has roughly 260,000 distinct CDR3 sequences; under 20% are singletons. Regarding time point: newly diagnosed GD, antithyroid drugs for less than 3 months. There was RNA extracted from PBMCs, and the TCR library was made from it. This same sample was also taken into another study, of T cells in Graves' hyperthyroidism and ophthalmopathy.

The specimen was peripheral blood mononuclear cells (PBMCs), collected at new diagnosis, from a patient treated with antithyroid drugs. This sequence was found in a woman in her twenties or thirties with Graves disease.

This CDR3 is CASSLDRGRDQPQHF. CDR3 in DNA: TGTGCCAGCAGTCTGGACAGGGGACGGGATCAGCCCCAGCATTTT. The V gene is TRBV2, the J gene TRBJ1-5; 9 bases match TRBD1. The germline V gene has CDR1 SNHLY and CDR2 FYNNEI. This CDR3 has 15 amino acids. V gave up 5 bases and J gave up 5 bases; unmatched junction bases: 7.